Here is one TCR beta chain with its context. Its antigen is still unknown. Amplification used 60 Vbeta primers and 13 Jbeta primers. Profiling relied on immunoSEQ multiplex PCR, and the TCRdb table lists in-frame clones only, not all of them. In the table there are fewer than 40,000 clones, 65% to 75% of which are singletons. The data belong to a study of cytomegalovirus exposure and HLA in healthy donors. Study-wide context: T cells numbering around 170 million yielded 95 million to 140 million unique TCR beta sequences in an earlier analysis. Study findings and constraints: Most subjects' HLA-A and HLA-B alleles were reportedly predicted from TCR beta sequences. High sensitivity and specificity were reportedly achieved when the classifier diagnosed cytomegalovirus status. An ancestry cluster, one associated with Asian ancestry, reportedly showed fewer N-insertions than the roughly 670-donor mean in a later analysis.

This CDR3 region has 15 residues. V gave up 2 bases and J gave up 7 bases, with 15 bases separating them. Germline V gives CDR1 SGHVS, CDR2 FNYEAQ. The genes are TRBV7-6 and TRBJ1-5; D may be TRBD1 (5 bases). Sequenced: PBMCs. The TCR originated in a man aged 35 to 55 in good health and CMV-seropositive. CDR3 protein: CASSLFAGFGQPQHF. CDR3 DNA: TGTGCCAGCAGCTTATTTGCAGGGTTTGGACAGCCCCAGCATTTT.